The clone carrying this TCR beta chain was found a few times. V shed 1 base and J shed 0 bases, with 21 bases lying between them. In germline, CDR1 is DFQATT, CDR2 SNEGSKA (reference sequence). The CDR3 has 18 residues. The data were taken from a study of T cells after yellow fever vaccination. General study findings and limits: In post-booster samples, most primary-vaccination clones reappeared (just under 98% CD4, roughly 89% CD8). Abundant contaminating clonotypes from the bulk population could appear in FACS-sorted repertoires.

Each CDR3 protein gets one entry after TCRdb re-called the 5' RACE reads with MiXCR. The data contain 20,000 to 25,000 distinct CDR3 sequences, around 3.4% of them singletons. V usage is TRBV20-1 and J usage is TRBJ1-2, with TRBD1 as a possible D gene (5 bases). The sample consisted of PBMCs, either bulk or a sorted T-cell subset (CD4+, CD8+, memory, or dextramer-sorted; not recorded which), taken roughly 45 days after the first yellow fever vaccination. The clonotype comes from a man aged 18 to 29 who received the YFV17D yellow fever vaccine. The CDR3 sequence: CSARGRQGLLITNYGYTF. The DNA of the CDR3 is TGCAGTGCTAGAGGTCGGCAGGGATTACTTATAACTAACTATGGCTACACCTTC.